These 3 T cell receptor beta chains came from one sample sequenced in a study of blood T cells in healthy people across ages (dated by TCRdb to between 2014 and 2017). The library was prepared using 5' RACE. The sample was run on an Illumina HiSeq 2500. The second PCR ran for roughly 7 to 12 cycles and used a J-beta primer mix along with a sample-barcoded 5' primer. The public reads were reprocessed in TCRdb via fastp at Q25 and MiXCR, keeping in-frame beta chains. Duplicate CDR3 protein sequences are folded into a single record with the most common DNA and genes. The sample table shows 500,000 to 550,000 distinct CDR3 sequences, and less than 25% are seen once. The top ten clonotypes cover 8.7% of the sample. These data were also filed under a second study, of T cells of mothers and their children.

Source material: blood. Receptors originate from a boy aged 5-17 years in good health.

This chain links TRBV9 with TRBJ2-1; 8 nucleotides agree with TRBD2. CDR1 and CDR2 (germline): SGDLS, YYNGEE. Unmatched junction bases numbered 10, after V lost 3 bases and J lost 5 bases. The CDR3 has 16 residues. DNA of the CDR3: TGTGCCAGCAGCGCACGTGCGGGGGGATGGGACAATGAGCAGTTCTTC. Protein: CASSARAGGWDNEQFF.

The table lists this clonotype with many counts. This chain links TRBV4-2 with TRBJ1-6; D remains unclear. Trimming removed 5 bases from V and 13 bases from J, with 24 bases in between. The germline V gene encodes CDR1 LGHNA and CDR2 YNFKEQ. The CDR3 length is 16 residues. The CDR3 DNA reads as TGTGCCAGCAGCGCCGCGGGCCCCGTTCCTATCAGCCCCCTCCACTTT. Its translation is CASSAAGPVPISPLHF.

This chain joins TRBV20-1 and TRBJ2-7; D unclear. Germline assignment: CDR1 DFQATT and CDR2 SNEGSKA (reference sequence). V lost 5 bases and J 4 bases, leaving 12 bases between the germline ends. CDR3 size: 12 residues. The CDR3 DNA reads TGCAGTGCTGGACGGAATTATTACGAGCAGTACTTC. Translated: CSAGRNYYEQYF.